The 13 T cell receptor beta chains presented below share a single source sample, sequenced in a study of graft-versus-host responses after intestinal transplantation listed by TCRdb under 2021. Receptors were amplified or captured by the immunoSEQ multiplex PCR assay. TCRdb limited this immuneACCESS table to in-frame rearrangements with V and J called. A share of clones is missing; checked studies link under half to unresolved V genes, and the rest is unexplained. In this sample the table shows roughly 25,000 clones, around 94% of which occur a single time. Of the sample, less than 0.85% falls within the top ten clones. The sample here was PBMCs, taken 30 days after intestinal transplant. Every receptor here comes from a human patient who received an intestinal transplant, so some T cells may come from the graft donor.

This clone was recorded only once. The CDR3 DNA sequence: TGCGCCAGCAGCCCACGGGCAGGGGGTAACTATGGCTACACCTTC. Translating it yields CASSPRAGGNYGYTF. This sequence joins TRBV4-1 and TRBJ1-2, with 7 positions matching TRBD1. The CDR3 is 15 residues long. Germline-derived CDR1 and CDR2 are MGHRA and YSYEKL. The trim removed 4 bases at V and 1 base at J, leaving 6 bases unmatched.

Comment on this clone: The sample carries other DNA sequences with the same CDR3. J is TRBJ2-3 and V is TRBV7-9; TRBD2 is a possible D gene (7 bases). CDR1 is SEHNR and CDR2 is FQNEAQ in the germline V gene (reference sequence). The CDR3 sequence is 14 residues long. Deletions cut 7 bases from V and 1 base from J, with 12 bases between. CDR3 nucleotide sequence: TGTGCCAGCAACCCGGGGGGCCGCACAGATACGCAGTATTTT. It encodes CASNPGGRTDTQYF.

The genes are TRBV7-9 and TRBJ2-5; weak D call: TRBD1 (6 bases). Trimming took off 1 base at V and 5 bases at J, with 11 bases between the two ends. Germline CDR1 and CDR2: SEHNR and FQNEAQ (reference sequence). CDR3 length equals 14 residues. The CDR3 DNA reads TGTGCCAGCAGCTTAGTAGGCAGGGGTGAGACCCAGTACTTC. Translated, it gives CASSLVGRGETQYF.

The rearrangement joins TRBV7-2 to TRBJ2-1; D call uncertain. V was trimmed by 2 bases and J by 9 bases, leaving 5 bases between them. CDR1 is SGHTA, CDR2 FQGNSA, per germline. The CDR3 has 11 residues. Here the CDR3 reads CASSLTREQFF. The CDR3, as DNA: TGTGCCAGCAGCTTAACTCGTGAGCAGTTCTTC.

This clone showed up just once. V is TRBV5-6 and J is TRBJ2-1, with unresolved D. From germline, CDR1 is SGHDT and CDR2 YYEEEE. Trimming shortened V by 0 bases and J by 0 bases, and 7 bases separated the two germline ends. The CDR3 is made up of 15 amino acids. CDR3 coding DNA: TGTGCCAGCAGCTTGGATAGTAACTCCTACAATGAGCAGTTCTTC. This sequence encodes CASSLDSNSYNEQFF. Using reference TRBV5-6 and TRBJ2-1 for the parts outside the CDR3, the full variable domain is DAGVTQSPTHLIKTRGQQVTLRCSPKSGHDTVSWYQQALGQGPQFIFQYYEEEERQRGNFPDRFSGHQFPNYSSELNVNALLLGDSALYLCASSLDSNSYNEQFFGPGTRLTVL.

The chain recombines TRBV27 with TRBJ2-3; TRBD1 aligns across 7 bases. Germline trimming cut 6 bases from V and 5 bases from J; bases unmatched to any gene: 11. The CDR3 has 15 residues. Germline V gene data show CDR1 as MNHEY and CDR2 as SMNVEV (reference sequence). For the CDR3, the DNA is TGTGCCAGCAGCGAACCGGGACAGCCCCAAGATACGCAGTATTTT. Translated: CASSEPGQPQDTQYF.

The V gene is TRBV27, the J gene TRBJ2-7, with 8 bases lining up with TRBD1. V was clipped by 3 bases and J by 4 bases; unmatched bases: 5. The CDR3 sequence is 14 residues long. The germline gives CDR1 MNHEY, CDR2 SMNVEV (reference sequence). CDR3 in DNA: TGTGCCAGCAGTTTGGGTCAGGGGGCTTACGAGCAGTACTTC. It translates to CASSLGQGAYEQYF.

The CDR3 nucleotides read TGTGCCAGTAGTATAGGGGGGGGCTACAATGAGCAGTTCTTC. As protein: CASSIGGGYNEQFF. The chain joins TRBV19 to TRBJ2-1; 7 bases are a match to TRBD2. J lost 3 bases, V lost 1 base, and 0 bases had no gene match. Germline-derived CDR1 and CDR2 are LNHDA and SQIVND (reference sequence). The CDR3 has 14 residues.

The gene calls are TRBV15 and TRBJ2-5; a possible D gene is TRBD2 (6 bases). There are 15 residues in the CDR3. The V end was cut by 1 base, the J end by 3 bases, with 12 bases between. Germline V gene data show CDR1 as LNHNV and CDR2 as YYDKDF (reference sequence). The CDR3 DNA reads as TGTGCCACCAGCAGAGGGGCGGGGTGGGAAGAGACCCAGTACTTC. It yields the protein CATSRGAGWEETQYF.

V usage is TRBV19 and J usage is TRBJ1-4; no clear D. The CDR3 consists of 14 residues. The V and J ends lost 6 bases and 4 bases respectively, with 12 bases between them. In germline, CDR1 is LNHDA, CDR2 SQIVND (reference sequence). CDR3 coding DNA: TGTGCCAGTAGACTGGACGGAGGTAATGAAAAACTGTTTTTT. Protein sequence: CASRLDGGNEKLFF.

J is TRBJ2-2 and V is TRBV18; TRBD1 matches 9 bases. The CDR3 spans 15 residues. V was clipped by 3 bases and J by 5 bases; unmatched bases: 4. The germline V gene encodes CDR1 KGHSH and CDR2 LQKENI. Here the CDR3 DNA reads TGTGCCAGCTCACCGGACAGGGGTGGTACCGGGGAGCTGTTTTTT. It encodes CASSPDRGGTGELFF. Together with reference TRBV18 and TRBJ2-2, the CDR3 gives the full variable domain: NAGVMQNPRHLVRRRGQEARLRCSPMKGHSHVYWYRQLPEEGLKFMVYLQKENIIDESGMPKERFSAEFPKEGPSILRIQQVVRGDSAAYFCASSPDRGGTGELFFGEGSRLTVL.

This clone is a singleton in its sample. The rearrangement uses TRBV7-2 and TRBJ1-2, with D uncertain. Germline V gives CDR1 SGHTA, CDR2 FQGNSA. The V and J ends lost 5 bases and 3 bases respectively, with 19 bases between them. This CDR3 contains 16 residues. The CDR3 coding sequence is TGTGCCAGCAGCCCCCCGTGGGCCGATCCCTACTATGGCTACACCTTC. Amino acids: CASSPPWADPYYGYTF.

The rearrangement uses TRBV19 and TRBJ1-6, with 9 positions matching TRBD1. Germline CDR1 LNHDA, CDR2 SQIVND (reference sequence). The CDR3 runs to 14 residues. The V gene end was trimmed by 9 bases and the J gene end by 5 bases; junction bases not matched to a gene: 5. CDR3: CARHRDRDNSPLHF. In DNA, the CDR3 is TGTGCCAGGCACCGGGACAGGGATAATTCACCCCTCCACTTT.